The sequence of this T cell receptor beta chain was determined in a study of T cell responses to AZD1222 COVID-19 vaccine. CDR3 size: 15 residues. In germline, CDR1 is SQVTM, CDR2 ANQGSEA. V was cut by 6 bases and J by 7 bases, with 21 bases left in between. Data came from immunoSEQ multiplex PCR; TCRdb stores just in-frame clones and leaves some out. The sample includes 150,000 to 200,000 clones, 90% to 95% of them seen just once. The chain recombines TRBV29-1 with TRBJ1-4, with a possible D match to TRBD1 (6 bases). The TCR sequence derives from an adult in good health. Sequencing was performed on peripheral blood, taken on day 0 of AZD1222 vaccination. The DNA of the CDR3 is TGCAGCGTACTGGTACAGGGTAAAATCGGTGAAAAACTGTTTTTT. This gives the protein CSVLVQGKIGEKLFF.